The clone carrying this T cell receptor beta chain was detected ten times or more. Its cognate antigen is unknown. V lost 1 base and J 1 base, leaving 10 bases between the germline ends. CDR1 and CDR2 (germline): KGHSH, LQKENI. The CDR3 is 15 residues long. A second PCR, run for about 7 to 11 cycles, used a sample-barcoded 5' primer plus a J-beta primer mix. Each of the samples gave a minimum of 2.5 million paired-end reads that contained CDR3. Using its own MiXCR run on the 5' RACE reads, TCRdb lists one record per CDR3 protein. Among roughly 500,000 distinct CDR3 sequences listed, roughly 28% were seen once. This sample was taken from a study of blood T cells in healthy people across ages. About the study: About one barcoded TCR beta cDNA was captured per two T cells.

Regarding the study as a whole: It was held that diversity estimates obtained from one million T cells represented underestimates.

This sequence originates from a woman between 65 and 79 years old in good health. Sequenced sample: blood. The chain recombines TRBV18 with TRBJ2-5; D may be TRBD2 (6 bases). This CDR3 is CASSPRRGGQETQYF. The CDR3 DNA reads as TGTGCCAGCTCACCACGTAGGGGAGGCCAAGAGACCCAGTACTTC.